This entry is about one T cell receptor (beta chain). Antigen: not known. This entry belongs to a study of CD8 T cells in ankylosing spondylitis. Findings and caveats of the study: Apparently characteristic of ankylosing spondylitis blood was a TCR beta motif (roughly 8 highly homologous variants).

Germline values: CDR1 MGHDK, CDR2 SYGVNS. V shed 1 base, J shed 0 bases, and the junction held 5 bases outside the gene matches. The CDR3 runs 17 residues. TCRdb itself ran the 5' RACE reads through MiXCR, one entry per CDR3 protein. This table holds more than 600,000 distinct CDR3 sequences, around 17% found once. The origin of this receptor is a male donor with ankylosing spondylitis. Sequencing input: blood, either unsorted or a sorted T cell fraction (not recorded which). This chain joins TRBV25-1 and TRBJ2-2; 7 bases map to TRBD2. The CDR3 sequence: CASSEWVGGANTGELFF. In DNA, the CDR3 is TGTGCCAGCAGTGAATGGGTGGGGGGGGCGAACACCGGGGAGCTGTTTTTT. Full variable domain (outside the CDR3, taken from reference TRBV25-1 and TRBJ2-2): EADIYQTPRYLVIGTGKKITLECSQTMGHDKMYWYQQDPGMELHLIHYSYGVNSTEKGDLSSESTVSRIRTEHFPLTLESARPSHTSQYLCASSEWVGGANTGELFFGEGSRLTVL.